A single sample gave rise to the 3 T cell receptor beta chains below, sequenced in a study of post-analysis software for immune sequencing data. Study-level findings and limits: Patients had higher frequencies than controls of a handful of TRBV segments, including TRBV5-6, TRBV5-1 and TRBV20-1.

Unique molecular identifiers were carried by the TCR beta cDNA libraries. TCRdb redid the calling of the PCR reads with MiXCR, one entry per CDR3 protein. The sample has over 250,000 distinct CDR3 sequences; about 40% are singletons. No cognate antigen is known for these TCRs. The material sequenced was blood. These receptors all come from a girl between 5 and 17 years old with multiple sclerosis.

At least ten counts were recorded for this clonotype. CDR3 DNA sequence: TGTGCCAGCAGTTTATCCGGGTTCACAGATACGCAGTATTTT. Residues: CASSLSGFTDTQYF. V and J are TRBV12-3 or TRBV12-4 and TRBJ2-3, with unresolved D. Trimming shortened V by 2 bases and J by 2 bases, and 8 bases separated the two germline ends. The CDR3 sequence is 14 residues long.

V is TRBV5-1 and J is TRBJ2-7; TRBD2 agrees at 8 bases. Germline V CDR1 and CDR2: SGHRS, YFSETQ. CDR3 length: 15 amino acids. The junction had 6 bases not matched to a gene; V was cut back by 2 bases and J by 2 bases. CDR3 nucleotide sequence: TGCGCCAGCAGCTTTCTTAGCGGGACCACCTACGAGCAGTACTTC. This translates into CASSFLSGTTYEQYF.

Concerning this clonotype: A much larger clone is a single base away; this may be a read error. The chain uses TRBV12-3 or TRBV12-4 and TRBJ2-3, with 9 bases aligning to TRBD2. The CDR3 has 17 residues. The CDR3 here is CASSSDSGRNTTDAQYF. The CDR3 DNA reads TGTGCCAGCAGTTCCGATAGCGGGAGAAACACCACAGATGCGCAGTATTTT.